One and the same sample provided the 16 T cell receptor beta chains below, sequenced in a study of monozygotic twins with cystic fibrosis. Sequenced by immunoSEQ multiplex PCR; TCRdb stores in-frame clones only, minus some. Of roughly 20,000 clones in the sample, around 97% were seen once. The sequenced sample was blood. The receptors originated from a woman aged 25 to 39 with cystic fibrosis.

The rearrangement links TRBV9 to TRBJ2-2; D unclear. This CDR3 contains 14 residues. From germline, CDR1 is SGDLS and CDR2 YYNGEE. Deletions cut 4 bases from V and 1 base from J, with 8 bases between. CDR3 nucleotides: TGTGCCAGCAGCCCTTTGAGGAACACCGGGGAGCTGTTTTTT. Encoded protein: CASSPLRNTGELFF.

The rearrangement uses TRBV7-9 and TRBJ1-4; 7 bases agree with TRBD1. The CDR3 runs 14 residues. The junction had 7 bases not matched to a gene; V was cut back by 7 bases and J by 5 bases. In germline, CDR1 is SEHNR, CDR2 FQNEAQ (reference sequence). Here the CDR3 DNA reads TGTGCCAGCAACCATTGGGGACAGAATGAAAAACTGTTTTTT. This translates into CASNHWGQNEKLFF.

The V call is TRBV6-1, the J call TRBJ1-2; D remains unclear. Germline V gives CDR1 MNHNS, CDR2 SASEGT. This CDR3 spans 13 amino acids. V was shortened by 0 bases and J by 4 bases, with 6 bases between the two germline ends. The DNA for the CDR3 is TGTGCCAGCAGTGAAGCGGCTATCTATGGCTACACCTTC. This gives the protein CASSEAAIYGYTF.

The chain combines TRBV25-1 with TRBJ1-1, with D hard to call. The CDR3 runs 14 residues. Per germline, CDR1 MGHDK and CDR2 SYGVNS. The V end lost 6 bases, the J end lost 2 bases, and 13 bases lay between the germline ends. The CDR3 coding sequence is TGTGCCAGCAGAACTGGACGGCATAACACTGAAGCTTTCTTT. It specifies CASRTGRHNTEAFF.

The CDR3 spells CASSPAGGGAFF. The CDR3 bases are TGTGCCAGCAGTCCCGCAGGGGGCGGAGCTTTCTTT. The rearrangement links TRBV6-1 to TRBJ1-1; 8 bases fit TRBD1. The CDR3 has 12 residues. V was clipped by 5 bases and J by 10 bases; unmatched bases: 6. From germline, CDR1 is MNHNS and CDR2 SASEGT.

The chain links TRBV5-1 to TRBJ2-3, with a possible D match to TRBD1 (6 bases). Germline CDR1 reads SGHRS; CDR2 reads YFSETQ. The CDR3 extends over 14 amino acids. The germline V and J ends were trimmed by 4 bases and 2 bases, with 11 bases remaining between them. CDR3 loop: CASSVGGNTDTQYF. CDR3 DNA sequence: TGCGCCAGCAGCGTAGGGGGAAACACAGATACGCAGTATTTT.

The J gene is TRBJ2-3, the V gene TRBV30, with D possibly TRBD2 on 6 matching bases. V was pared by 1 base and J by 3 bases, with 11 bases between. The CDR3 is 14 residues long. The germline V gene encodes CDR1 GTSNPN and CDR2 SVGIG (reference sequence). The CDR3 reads CAWSGIGGTDTQYF. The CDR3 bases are TGTGCCTGGAGTGGAATAGGAGGGACAGATACGCAGTATTTT. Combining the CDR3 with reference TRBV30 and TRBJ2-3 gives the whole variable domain SQTIHQWPATLVQPVGSPLSLECTVEGTSNPNLYWYRQAAGRGLQLLFYSVGIGQISSEVPQNLSASRPQDRQFILSSKKLLLSDSGFYLCAWSGIGGTDTQYFGPGTRLTVL.

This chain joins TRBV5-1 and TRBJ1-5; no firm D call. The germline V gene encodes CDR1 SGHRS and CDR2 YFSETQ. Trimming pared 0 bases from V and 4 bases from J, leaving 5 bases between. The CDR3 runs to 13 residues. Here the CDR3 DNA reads TGCGCCAGCAGCTTGGTAGGGAATCAGCCCCAGCATTTT. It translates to CASSLVGNQPQHF.

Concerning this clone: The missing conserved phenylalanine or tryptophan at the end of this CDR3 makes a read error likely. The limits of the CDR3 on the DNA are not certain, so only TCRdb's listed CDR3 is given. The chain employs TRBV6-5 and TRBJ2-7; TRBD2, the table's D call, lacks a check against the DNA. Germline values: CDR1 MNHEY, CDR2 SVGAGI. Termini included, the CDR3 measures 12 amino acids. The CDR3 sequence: CASGVPPSLVFD.

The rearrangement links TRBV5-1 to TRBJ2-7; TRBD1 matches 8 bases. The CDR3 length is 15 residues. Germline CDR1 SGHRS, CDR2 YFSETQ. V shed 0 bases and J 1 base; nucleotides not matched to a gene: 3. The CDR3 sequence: CASSLGGQESYEQYF. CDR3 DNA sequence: TGCGCCAGCAGCTTGGGGGGACAGGAGTCCTACGAGCAGTACTTC. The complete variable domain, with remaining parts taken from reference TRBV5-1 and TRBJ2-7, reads KAGVTQTPRYLIKTRGQQVTLSCSPISGHRSVSWYQQTPGQGLQFLFEYFSETQRNKGNFPGRFSGRQFSNSRSEMNVSTLELGDSALYLCASSLGGQESYEQYFGPGTRLTVT.

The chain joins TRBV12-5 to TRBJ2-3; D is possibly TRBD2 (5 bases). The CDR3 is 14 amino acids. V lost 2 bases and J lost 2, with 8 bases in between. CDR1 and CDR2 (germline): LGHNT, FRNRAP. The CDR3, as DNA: TGTGCTAGTGGTTTGAGCGGCTTCACAGATACGCAGTATTTT. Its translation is CASGLSGFTDTQYF. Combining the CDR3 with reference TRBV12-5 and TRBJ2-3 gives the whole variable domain DARVTQTPRHKVTEMGQEVTMRCQPILGHNTVFWYRQTMMQGLELLAYFRNRAPLDDSGMPKDRFSAEMPDATLATLKIQPSEPRDSAVYFCASGLSGFTDTQYFGPGTRLTVL.

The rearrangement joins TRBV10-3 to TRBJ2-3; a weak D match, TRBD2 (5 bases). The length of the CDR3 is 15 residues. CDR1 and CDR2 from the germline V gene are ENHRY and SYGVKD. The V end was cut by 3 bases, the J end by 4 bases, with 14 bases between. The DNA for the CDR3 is TGTGCCATCAGTGACGTGGACTCCCCCCCAGATACGCAGTATTTT. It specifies CAISDVDSPPDTQYF.

CDR3 in amino acids: CASSVAGVSPLHF. CDR3 DNA: TGTGCCAGCAGTGTCGCAGGGGTATCACCCCTCCACTTT. The chain uses TRBV6-1 and TRBJ1-6; D is possibly TRBD1 (6 bases). V was clipped by 4 bases and J by 10 bases, with 11 bases between them. CDR1 MNHNS and CDR2 SASEGT come from the germline V gene. This CDR3 region has 13 residues.

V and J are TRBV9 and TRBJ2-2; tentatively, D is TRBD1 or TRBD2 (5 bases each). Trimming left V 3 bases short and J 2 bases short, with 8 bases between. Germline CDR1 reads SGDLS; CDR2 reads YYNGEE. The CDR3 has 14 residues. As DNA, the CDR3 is TGTGCCAGCAGCGAGAGGGGTAACACCGGGGAGCTGTTTTTT. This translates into CASSERGNTGELFF.

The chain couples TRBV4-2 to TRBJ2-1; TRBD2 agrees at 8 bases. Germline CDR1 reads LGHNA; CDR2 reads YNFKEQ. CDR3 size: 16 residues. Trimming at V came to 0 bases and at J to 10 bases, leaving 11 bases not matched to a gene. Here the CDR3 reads CASSQDGLAGWLEQFF. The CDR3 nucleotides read TGTGCCAGCAGCCAAGACGGGCTAGCGGGTTGGCTGGAGCAGTTCTTC.

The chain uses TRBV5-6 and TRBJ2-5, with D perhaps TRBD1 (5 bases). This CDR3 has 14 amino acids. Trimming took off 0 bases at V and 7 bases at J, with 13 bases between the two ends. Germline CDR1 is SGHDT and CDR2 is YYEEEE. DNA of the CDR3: TGTGCCAGCAGCTTGGAGGGGCCACTGGGGACCCAGTACTTC. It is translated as CASSLEGPLGTQYF. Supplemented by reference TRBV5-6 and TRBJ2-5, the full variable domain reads DAGVTQSPTHLIKTRGQQVTLRCSPKSGHDTVSWYQQALGQGPQFIFQYYEEEERQRGNFPDRFSGHQFPNYSSELNVNALLLGDSALYLCASSLEGPLGTQYFGPGTRLLVL.